Listed below are T cell receptor beta chains from one sample, sequenced in a study of CD8 T cells in Susac syndrome. From the immunoSEQ multiplex PCR reads, TCRdb called clonotypes with MiXCR, one entry per CDR3 protein. The table shows tens of thousands of distinct CDR3 sequences, with about 94% occurring only once. What was sequenced was CD4+ T cells from PBMCs. Receptor source: a human donor with Susac syndrome. Both conserved end residues are part of each CDR3.

len,v_gene,CDR3aa
11,TRBV20-1,CSASTQETQYF
15,TRBV3-1,CASSQDLGRGETQYF
15,TRBV20-1,CSARDRAPPGDTQYF
15,TRBV4-1,CASSQRDSMNTEAFF
15,TRBV7-2,CASTIAGGRTDTQYF
12,TRBV19,CASSHQAGAQHF
16,TRBV2,CASSEQAGTGTGELFF
15,TRBV20-1,CSARGHGGDTDTQYF
13,TRBV12-3/TRBV12-4,CASSSRGRYEQFF
12,TRBV11-2,CASSSKGNGYTF
12,TRBV9,CASSGNVNEQFF
15,TRBV4-2,CASSQDRDRDSPLHF
17,TRBV14,CASSQDTEDRDGTEAFF
15,TRBV5-6,CASSFGQVGDTEAFF
15,TRBV12-3/TRBV12-4,CASSSQGVLNSPLHF
15,TRBV6-5,CASSYSGQGNEKLFF
15,TRBV30,CAWSVSGTGEYGYTF
15,TRBV20-1,CSARDQDWGYNEQFF
14,TRBV27,CASGRGHRTDTQYF
13,TRBV20-1,CSASIGFGNEQFF
15,TRBV9,CASSAQTRFTDTQYF
13,TRBV28,CASSLTAAGPLHF
14,TRBV20-1,CSATPGGVNNEQFF
13,TRBV29-1,CSGQEKPTGELFF
12,TRBV12-3/TRBV12-4,CASSSTYPEQYF
14,TRBV5-1,CASSSEGGANVLTF
15,TRBV5-4,CASSPTGNVYTEAFF
15,TRBV29-1,CSVEEARSLRDTQYF
12,TRBV2,CASTEQHYGYTF
14,TRBV14,CASSQGLASETQYF
12,TRBV29-1,CSVDGRAGELFF
15,TRBV7-2,CASSLGQATQETQYF
13,TRBV14,CASSQDTNYGYTF
14,TRBV20-1,CSARRLAGWDEQFF
12,TRBV29-1,CSVRSGTDEQFF
14,TRBV9,CASSGRDATDTQYF
12,TRBV29-1,CSAGFLNQPQHF
12,TRBV30,CAWAERTETQYF
12,TRBV2,CASSGQGNTIYF
16,TRBV15,CATSRGELARTDTQYF
15,TRBV15,CATSTGRGGNYGYTF
15,TRBV6-5,CAYQGGGGEGETQYF
15,TRBV2,CASTLKGGGPHEQYF
15,TRBV30,CAWSAFRDKHYEQYF
16,TRBV9,CASSGRGRASGNTIYF
14,TRBV12-3/TRBV12-4,CASSLGVKSYGYTF
15,TRBV9,CASSVGSGGTDTQYF
14,TRBV30,CAWNTGGTYNEQFF
13,TRBV9,CASSVENTGELFF
13,TRBV20-1,CSAPRGQGDTQYF
12,TRBV29-1,CSVEGTGNAAFF
16,TRBV4-1,CASSQVPSGVYNEQFF